A selection of T cell receptor beta chains follows, all from one sample in a study of T-cell reconstitution after alpha-beta-depleted transplantation in children. TCRdb used MiXCR to reprocess the PCR reads, holding one entry per CDR3 protein. The sample carries nearly 550,000 distinct CDR3 sequences, approximately 16% recorded once. Material: PBMCs from the stem cell graft donor, obtained from the stem cell graft. Receptors were obtained from a human donor who donated a stem cell graft to a child with acute lymphoblastic leukemia. Both conserved end residues are part of each CDR3. The D gene is left open where the match is weak. Clone size appears in some rows only: once, few, many, or a class for an expanded clone.

>TRBV12-3/TRBV12-4|TRBJ1-2|NA|NA
TGTGCCAGCAGTTTGGGGGGGAAGGTCTATGGCTACACCTTC
CASSLGGKVYGYTF
>TRBV20-1|TRBJ2-7|TRBD2|few
TGCAGTGCCCTGACCGTCACTAGCGGGAGATCCTATTACGAGCAGTACTTC
CSALTVTSGRSYYEQYF
>TRBV20-1|TRBJ2-7|TRBD1|NA
TGCAGTGCTTCCGACAGGGGGCTGGGGGAGCAGTACTTC
CSASDRGLGEQYF
>TRBV20-1|TRBJ2-1|TRBD2|few
TGCAGTGCCTCGATTAGCGGGAGGAACGATGAGCAGTTCTTC
CSASISGRNDEQFF
>TRBV4-1|TRBJ1-2|NA|few
TGCGCCAGCAGCCGTGGGGGCCTGACGAACTATGGCTACACCTTC
CASSRGGLTNYGYTF
>TRBV27|TRBJ1-1|NA|few
TGTGCCAGCACCTTATCCTTGGGGGCGGTCACTGAAGCTTTCTTT
CASTLSLGAVTEAFF
>TRBV7-9|TRBJ2-5|TRBD2|NA
TGTGCCAGCAGCTTAGGGGGACTAACTAAAGAGACCCAGTACTTC
CASSLGGLTKETQYF
>TRBV18|TRBJ1-5|TRBD1|NA
TGTGCCAGCTCACCAAAAGGGGGCTCCAATCAGCCCCAGCATTTT
CASSPKGGSNQPQHF
>TRBV18|TRBJ2-1|TRBD2|NA
TGTGCCAGCTCATCAACACTCGCGGGAGTGGCTCACAATGAGCAGTTCTTC
CASSSTLAGVAHNEQFF
>TRBV27|TRBJ1-1|NA|few
TGTGCCAGCAGTCTCGAAACAGGGATCACTGAAGCTTTCTTT
CASSLETGITEAFF
>TRBV5-1|TRBJ2-1|TRBD2|NA
TGCGCCAGCAGCCGAGGGAGACTAGCGGGCCTCTACAATGAGCAGTTCTTC
CASSRGRLAGLYNEQFF
>TRBV5-1|TRBJ2-1|NA|NA
TGCGCCAGCAGCTTGGCCGGTTGCAATGAGCAGTTCTTC
CASSLAGCNEQFF
>TRBV12-3/TRBV12-4|TRBJ2-7|TRBD2|NA
TGTGCCAGCAGTTTAACCTGGACTAGCGGGACCTCCTACGAGCAGTACTTC
CASSLTWTSGTSYEQYF
>TRBV4-1|TRBJ2-6|NA|few
TGCGCCAGCAGCCACCTGGGACTCACCGCTGGGGCCAACGTCCTGACTTTC
CASSHLGLTAGANVLTF
>TRBV4-1|TRBJ2-1|NA|NA
TGCGCCAGCAGCCTTCGACTTGTAGTCTACAATGAGCAGTTCTTC
CASSLRLVVYNEQFF
>TRBV6-1|TRBJ2-2|NA|NA
TGTGCCAGCAACCTCAACCGGGACTGGGTTTTTGGCGGGGAGCTGTTTTTT
CASNLNRDWVFGGELFF
>TRBV7-2|TRBJ2-7|TRBD2|NA
TGTGCCAGCAGCTTCCTAGCGGGAGCCTATGACGAGCAGTACTTC
CASSFLAGAYDEQYF
>TRBV29-1|TRBJ2-1|TRBD2|few
TGCAGCGTTGAGGGGAGGGCGCAGAGCTCCTACAATGAGCAGTTCTTC
CSVEGRAQSSYNEQFF
>TRBV5-1|TRBJ1-1|NA|few
TGCGCCAACACATCGGGGGGAAGCACTGAAGCTTTCTTT
CANTSGGSTEAFF
>TRBV6-5|TRBJ2-7|NA|NA
TGTGCCAGCAGTTACTCCAGGCTTGCCTACGAGCAGTACTTC
CASSYSRLAYEQYF
>TRBV12-3/TRBV12-4|TRBJ2-3|TRBD2|few
TGTGCCAGCAGTTTCCCGGGACTAGGCGGGACAGATACGCAGTATTTT
CASSFPGLGGTDTQYF
>TRBV5-1|TRBJ2-5|NA|NA
TGCGCCAGCAGCTTGGTTCAACAGACCCAGTACTTC
CASSLVQQTQYF
>TRBV27|TRBJ1-2|NA|NA
TGTGCCAGCATCGGTCTCTATGGCTACACCTTC
CASIGLYGYTF
>TRBV19|TRBJ2-2|TRBD1|NA
TGTGCCAGTAGCTCCCGGACAGGGGAGGCCGGGGAGCTGTTTTTT
CASSSRTGEAGELFF
>TRBV19|TRBJ1-1|NA|NA
TGTGCCAGTAGTATAGGACACTTGAACACTGAAGCTTTCTTT
CASSIGHLNTEAFF
>TRBV5-1|TRBJ1-2|TRBD1|few
TGCGCCAGCAGCCCACGGACAGGGGCCAACTATGGCTACACCTTC
CASSPRTGANYGYTF
>TRBV23-1|TRBJ2-6|TRBD1|NA
TGCGCCAGCAGTCAGGGGGACAGGGAGGGGGCCAACGTCCTGACTTTC
CASSQGDREGANVLTF
>TRBV29-1|TRBJ2-1|NA|NA
TGCAGCTCCGGGCGGAGCTCCTACAATGAGCAGTTCTTC
CSSGRSSYNEQFF
>TRBV6-5|TRBJ2-2|NA|NA
TGTGCCAGCAGTTACCGGATTTTAACCGGGGAGCTGTTTTTT
CASSYRILTGELFF
>TRBV12-3/TRBV12-4|TRBJ2-1|NA|few
TGTGCCAGCAGTTTACAGGGTTTCAATGAGCAGTTCTTC
CASSLQGFNEQFF
>TRBV29-1|TRBJ2-3|NA|few
TGCAGCGTGGGAGCTACAGGGCTGGTAGATACGCAGTATTTT
CSVGATGLVDTQYF
>TRBV19|TRBJ2-5|TRBD2|few
TGTGCCAGTAGTATCACCGGACTAGCGGACGTGCACTTC
CASSITGLADVHF
>TRBV6-5|TRBJ1-1|TRBD1|NA
TGTGCCAGCAGCTCGGACAGGGGTCAGAACACTGAAGCTTTCTTT
CASSSDRGQNTEAFF
>TRBV5-1|TRBJ2-7|NA|few
TGCGCCAGCAGCTTTGGACAACTAGGATCCTACGAGCAGTACTTC
CASSFGQLGSYEQYF
>TRBV12-3/TRBV12-4|TRBJ2-3|TRBD2|NA
TGTGCCAGCATCAAAGGGGGACTAGGGACTTCAGGTACGCAGTATTTT
CASIKGGLGTSGTQYF
>TRBV4-1|TRBJ1-2|NA|NA
TGCGCCAGCAGCCAAGAGGTCGCTTGGTACTATGGCTACACCTTC
CASSQEVAWYYGYTF
>TRBV3-1|TRBJ1-1|TRBD1|NA
TGTGCCAGCAGCCATCCCTCGGACAGGGACACTGAAGCTTTCTTT
CASSHPSDRDTEAFF
>TRBV12-3/TRBV12-4|TRBJ2-5|NA|few
TGTGCCAGCAGTTTAATGGACTTCCAAGAGACCCAGTACTTC
CASSLMDFQETQYF
>TRBV7-9|TRBJ1-6|NA|NA
TGTGCCAGCAGCATCGGGAATTCCTATAATTCACCCCTCCACTTT
CASSIGNSYNSPLHF
>TRBV7-9|TRBJ2-2|NA|few
TGTGCCAGCAGCTTTGAACGGGAGCTGTTTTTT
CASSFERELFF